This TCR beta chain was captured by sequencing in a study of blood T cell repertoires in COVID-19 (dated by TCRdb to 2019 to 2021). Regarding the study in general: The collaborator samples originated in the United States, Italy and Spain and spanned the acute and convalescent phases of COVID-19. The prospective study material was composed of cDNA or gDNA derived from T cells, B-cell-depleted T cells, or PBMCs. Deeply sampled blood TCRbeta repertoires from subjects exposed to, actively infected with, or recovered from COVID-19 were included in the dataset. A freely available public database, intended as a resource for researchers studying the immune response to SARS-CoV-2, is where the repertoires were released. The samples were drawn from two sources: the first 160 participants of the ongoing ImmuneRACE study, and 1,254 subjects contributed by 6 global collaborators. Nearly every sample came with metadata listing a de-identified subject ID, COVID-19 status, age in years and sex. Where available, HLA class I and class II types were obtained from metadata supplied by the sample provider rather than from assay-based typing.

What the study reported, not specific to this receptor: How much clinical and demographic metadata was included differed by source and by participant, and the metadata was provided uncurated.

This clone was counted a single time. It has no known antigen specificity. The input lacks base qualities; no much larger clone sits a single base away. CDR1 and CDR2 (MDHEN, SYDVKM) derive from the germline V gene. The CDR3 holds 15 amino acids from the cysteine to the phenylalanine. Only the CDR3 portion is preserved as DNA: 45 bases, with reading frame beginning at the first base. Trimming removed 2 bases from V and 0 bases from J, leaving 10 bases between the germline ends. Enrolling through a virtual design, the prospective study's participants ranged in age from roughly 18 to 89 years and lived across roughly 24 United States geographic areas. Cohort assignment in the prospective study relied on participant-reported clinical history from a screening survey and a study questionnaire. Each participant in the prospective study had whole blood, serum and a nasopharyngeal or oropharyngeal swab collected by mobile phlebotomists. Over a roughly two-month period, participants in the prospective study had the option of providing additional blood draws and questionnaires. Prospective study blood samples were shipped either frozen or at room temperature before DNA extraction.

TCRbeta CDR3 regions were amplified from genomic DNA by means of the immunoSEQ Assay, a bias-controlled multiplex PCR. As for the original processing: Within the assay, amplification of reference gene primers was used to estimate how many nucleated cells each sample contained. Sequence reads were collapsed and filtered to measure the absolute abundance of every unique TCRbeta CDR3 rearrangement. For each sample, productive Simpson clonality was calculated as the square root of Simpson's diversity index over productive rearrangements. In TCRdb, the immuneACCESS table is reduced to in-frame sequences with V and J assigned. These tables do not hold every clone; where another copy was compared, an unresolved V gene accounts for under half, and the others remain unexplained. For V, J and clone size, that table is used; D and trimming come from the DNA. For this sample there are about 190,000 clones; about 83% appear just once. The leading ten clones occupy 5% to 7% of the sample.

The sample comprised PBMCs or T cells enriched from blood (not recorded which). The receptor's source is a man aged 40-50 years with acute COVID-19. Rearrangement joined TRBV28 to TRBJ1-1, with no reliable assignment of the D segment. The nucleotides are TGTGCCAGCAGTTTACGGCAGACTCTGAACACTGAAGCTTTCTTT. Its coded protein is CASSLRQTLNTEAFF.